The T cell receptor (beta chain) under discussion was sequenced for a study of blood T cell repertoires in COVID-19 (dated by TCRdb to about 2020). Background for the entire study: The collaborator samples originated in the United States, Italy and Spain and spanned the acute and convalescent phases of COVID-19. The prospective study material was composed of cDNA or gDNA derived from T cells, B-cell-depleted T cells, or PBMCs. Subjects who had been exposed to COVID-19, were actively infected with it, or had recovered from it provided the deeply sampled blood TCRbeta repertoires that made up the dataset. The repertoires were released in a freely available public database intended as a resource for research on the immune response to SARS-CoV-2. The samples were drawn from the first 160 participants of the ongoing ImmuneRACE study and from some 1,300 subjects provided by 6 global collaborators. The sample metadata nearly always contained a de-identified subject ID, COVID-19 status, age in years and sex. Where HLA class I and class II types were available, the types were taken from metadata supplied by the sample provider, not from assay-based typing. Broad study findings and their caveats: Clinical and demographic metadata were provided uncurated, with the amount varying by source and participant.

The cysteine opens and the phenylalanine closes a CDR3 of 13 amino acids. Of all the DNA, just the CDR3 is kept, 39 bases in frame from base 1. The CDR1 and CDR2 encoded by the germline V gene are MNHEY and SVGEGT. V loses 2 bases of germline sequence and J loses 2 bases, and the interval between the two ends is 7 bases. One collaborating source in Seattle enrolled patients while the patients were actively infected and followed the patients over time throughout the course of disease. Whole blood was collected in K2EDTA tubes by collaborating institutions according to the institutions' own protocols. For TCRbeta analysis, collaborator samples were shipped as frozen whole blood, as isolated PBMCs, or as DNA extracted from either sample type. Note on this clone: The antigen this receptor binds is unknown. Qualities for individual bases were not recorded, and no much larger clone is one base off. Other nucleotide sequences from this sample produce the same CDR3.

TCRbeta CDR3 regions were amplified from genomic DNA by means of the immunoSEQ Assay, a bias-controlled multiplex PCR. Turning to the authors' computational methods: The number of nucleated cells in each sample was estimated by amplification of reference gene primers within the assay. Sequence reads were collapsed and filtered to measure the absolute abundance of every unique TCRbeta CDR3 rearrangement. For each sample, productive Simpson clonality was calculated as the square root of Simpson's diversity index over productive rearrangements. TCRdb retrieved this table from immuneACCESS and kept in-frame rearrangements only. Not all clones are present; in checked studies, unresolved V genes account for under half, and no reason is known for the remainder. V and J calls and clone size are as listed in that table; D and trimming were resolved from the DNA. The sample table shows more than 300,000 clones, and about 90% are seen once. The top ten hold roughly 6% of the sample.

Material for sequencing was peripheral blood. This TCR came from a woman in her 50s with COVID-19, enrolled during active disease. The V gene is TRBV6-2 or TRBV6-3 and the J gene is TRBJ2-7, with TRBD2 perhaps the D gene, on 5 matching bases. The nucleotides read TGTGCCAGCAGTTACGGAGGTCCCTACGAGCAGTACTTC. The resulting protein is CASSYGGPYEQYF.